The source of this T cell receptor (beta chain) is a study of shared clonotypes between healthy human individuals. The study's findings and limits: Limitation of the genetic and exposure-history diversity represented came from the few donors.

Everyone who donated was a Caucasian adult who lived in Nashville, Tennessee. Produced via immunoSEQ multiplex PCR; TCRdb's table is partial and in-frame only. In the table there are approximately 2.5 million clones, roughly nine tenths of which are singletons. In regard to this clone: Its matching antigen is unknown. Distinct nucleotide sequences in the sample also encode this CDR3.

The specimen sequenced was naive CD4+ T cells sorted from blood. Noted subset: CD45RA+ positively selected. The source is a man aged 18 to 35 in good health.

CDR3 DNA: TGTGCCAGCAGCTTGGTGGGGGCGGGGCGTGGCTACACCTTC. This gives the protein CASSLVGAGRGYTF. The chain is built from TRBV5-6 and TRBJ1-2, with a weak D call TRBD1 (6 bases). Germline V CDR1 and CDR2: SGHDT, YYEEEE. The V gene lost 0 bases and the J gene lost 7 bases, with 13 bases spanning the gap. The CDR3 is 14 amino acids.